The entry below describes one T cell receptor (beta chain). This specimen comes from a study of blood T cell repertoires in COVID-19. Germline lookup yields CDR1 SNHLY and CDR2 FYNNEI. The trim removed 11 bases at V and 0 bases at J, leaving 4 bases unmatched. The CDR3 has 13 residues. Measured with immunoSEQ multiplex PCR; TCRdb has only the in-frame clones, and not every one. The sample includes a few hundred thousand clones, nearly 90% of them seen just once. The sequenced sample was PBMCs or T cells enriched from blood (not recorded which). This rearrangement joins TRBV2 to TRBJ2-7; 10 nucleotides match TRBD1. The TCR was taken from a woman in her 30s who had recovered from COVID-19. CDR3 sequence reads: CAGDRGLSYEQYF. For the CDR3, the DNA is TGTGCCGGTGACAGGGGGCTCTCCTACGAGCAGTACTTC.